The rows below give T cell receptor beta chains drawn from one sample of a study of identical twins. TCRdb fed the 5' RACE reads into MiXCR, producing one record per CDR3 protein. The sample lists approximately 1.8 million distinct CDR3 sequences; under 35% were seen once. Sequencing used cord blood. These receptors came from a newborn girl in good health. Each CDR3 is given with its conserved first and last residue. Clone size appears in some rows only: once, few, many, or a class for an expanded clone.

clone size	V gene	J gene	CDR3 protein
NA	TRBV5-1	TRBJ2-7	CASSLGPAGSYNEQYF
many	TRBV6-5	TRBJ2-1	CASSNSGPRGNEQFF
NA	TRBV5-1	TRBJ2-1	CASSSPLMTSGKSEQFF
NA	TRBV5-1	TRBJ1-2	CASSRATVNYGYTF
many	TRBV3-1	TRBJ2-1	CASSPYRLAGGQFF
few	TRBV15	TRBJ1-1	CATSRDLDPAHEAFF
few	TRBV27	TRBJ1-5	CASSLFGDSNQPQHF
few	TRBV21-1	TRBJ1-5	CASSNIGGGQPQHF
NA	TRBV20-1	TRBJ2-7	CSATQRLPSEQYF
NA	TRBV3-1	TRBJ2-6	CASSQVDLRLSGANVLTF
NA	TRBV3-1	TRBJ1-6	CASSQVGSGTTYNSPLHF
NA	TRBV2	TRBJ2-1	CASSDPYEQFF
once	TRBV20-1	TRBJ1-5	CSASAGVGQPQHF
NA	TRBV18	TRBJ2-1	CASSTSAEYDEQFF
NA	TRBV4-2	TRBJ2-2	CASSTYRDLNTGELFF
NA	TRBV7-2	TRBJ2-3	CASSPRQGSSTDTQYF
few	TRBV4-1	TRBJ2-1	CASSHGIGGGWYNEQFF
NA	TRBV9	TRBJ1-1	CASSVVTGWAVEADTEAFF
NA	TRBV9	TRBJ1-5	CASSVEAHQPQHF
NA	TRBV11-2	TRBJ1-3	CASSFTEAGNTIYF
NA	TRBV10-3	TRBJ2-3	CAISERTDTDTQYF
NA	TRBV28	TRBJ1-5	CASSSMTGGRYSNQPQHF
NA	TRBV28	TRBJ2-1	CASSLRGAGSYEQFF
few	TRBV7-8	TRBJ2-1	CASSRLTGGNEQFF
few	TRBV29-1	TRBJ2-1	CSVEGAGAYNEQFF
NA	TRBV20-1	TRBJ2-1	CSAPGLLQSSYNEQFF
once	TRBV7-8	TRBJ2-5	CASSLAGTQLNEQYF